This T cell receptor beta chain emerged from a study of T-cell reconstitution after alpha-beta-depleted transplantation in children. Study-wide results and limits: As was reported, about two months after transplant, alpha-beta T cells came from several hundred expanded graft clones.

V shed 8 bases and J shed 5 bases, with 12 bases lying between them. The CDR3 runs to 12 residues. Looked up from germline, CDR1 is MNHEY and CDR2 is SVGEGT. As to this clonotype: Its specificity is unknown.

TCRbeta library preparation incorporated unique molecular identifiers. One entry per CDR3 protein results from TCRdb running MiXCR on the PCR reads. The sample has approximately 400,000 distinct CDR3 sequences, roughly 16% seen once. The chain links TRBV6-2 or TRBV6-3 to TRBJ2-5; D ambiguous. Sample: PBMCs, mostly from graft donor cells, taken 360 days after TCRalphabeta/CD19-depleted stem cell transplant. The clonotype originates from a boy under two years old who had a stem cell transplant for Wiskott-Aldrich syndrome, so the T cells may come from the graft donor. The CDR3, as DNA: TGTGCCAGCCTCGACCCTGATGAGACCCAGTACTTC. It specifies CASLDPDETQYF.